This T cell receptor beta chain was observed in a study of blood T cell repertoires in COVID-19. Method: immunoSEQ multiplex PCR; TCRdb's copy keeps in-frame clones and lacks some. The table has almost 200,000 clones, just under 85% seen once; the top ten hold around 0.93%. This CDR3 comprises 15 residues. The V gene's germline CDR1 is SGDLS and CDR2 YYNGEE. Trimming shortened V by 4 bases and J by 7 bases, and 15 bases separated the two germline ends. A few counts support this clone. Sequenced material: peripheral blood. This chain connects TRBV9 to TRBJ1-6; D unresolved. The TCR sequence derives from a man between 60 and 70 years old with COVID-19, enrolled during active disease. The CDR3: CASSPSNGLNSPLHF. The DNA for the CDR3 is TGTGCCAGCAGCCCCTCAAACGGTCTCAATTCACCCCTCCACTTT.